This is a list of T cell receptor beta chains from one sample in a study of blood T cell repertoires in COVID-19. TCRdb keeps only in-frame clones here, not all; method: immunoSEQ multiplex PCR. Among 120,000 to 150,000 clones listed, roughly 81% were seen once. The sample comprised peripheral blood. The receptors were sampled from a human donor with acute or convalescent COVID-19. The donor label of this sample is uncertain. Both conserved end residues are part of each CDR3. A D gene is named only where the DNA matches it firmly. Expanded clones get a size class; other rows say once, few or many, or leave the size out.

CDR3 protein	CDR3 DNA	J gene	clone size	D gene	V gene
CASRQGGVPGNYGYTF	TGCGCCAGCAGACAAGGAGGTGTTCCAGGGAACTATGGCTACACCTTC	TRBJ1-2	-	-	TRBV4-3
CASSSLRDRKFSNQPQHF	TGTGCTAGCAGTTCCCTCCGGGACAGAAAATTTAGCAATCAGCCCCAGCATTTT	TRBJ1-5	few	TRBD1	TRBV7-7
CASKQGEWSPLHF	TGTGCCAGCAAGCAGGGTGAGTGGTCACCCCTCCACTTT	TRBJ1-6	-	-	TRBV6-5
CASSFGLAGIDEQFF	TGCGCCAGCAGCTTCGGACTAGCGGGAATCGATGAGCAGTTCTTC	TRBJ2-1	-	TRBD2	TRBV5-1
CASQRGGTGSDTQYF	TGTGCCAGTCAACGGGGGGGGACCGGCTCAGATACGCAGTATTTT	TRBJ2-3	-	TRBD2	TRBV19
CASSLALGTQYGYTF	TGCGCCAGCAGCTTGGCCCTGGGGACACAATATGGCTACACCTTC	TRBJ1-2	-	-	TRBV5-1
CASSETDNYGYTF	TGTGCCAGCAGTGAAACAGATAACTATGGCTACACCTTC	TRBJ1-2	-	-	TRBV6-1
CASSLSTAGGGDTQYF	TGTGCCAGCAGTTTATCGACGGCGGGAGGAGGGGATACGCAGTATTTT	TRBJ2-3	-	TRBD2	TRBV27
CASSPQGSGNTIYF	TGTGCCAGTAGTCCTCAGGGCTCTGGAAACACCATATATTTT	TRBJ1-3	-	-	TRBV19
CASSRLAGYEQYF	TGTGCCAGCTCTCGACTAGCGGGATACGAGCAGTACTTC	TRBJ2-7	few	TRBD2	TRBV28
CASSPRTGGDSPLHF	TGTGCCAGCAGCCCGAGGACAGGGGGAGATTCACCCCTCCACTTT	TRBJ1-6	-	TRBD1	TRBV4-2
CASSLSRDNEQFF	TGTGCCAGCAGTTTATCGCGGGATAATGAGCAGTTCTTC	TRBJ2-1	once	-	TRBV27
CASRGHQDSPLHF	TGTGCCAGCAGGGGTCATCAGGATTCACCCCTCCACTTT	TRBJ1-6	-	-	TRBV2
CASGLGGYNEQFF	TGTGCCAGCGGTCTGGGGGGCTACAATGAGCAGTTCTTC	TRBJ2-1	-	-	TRBV27
CASTIRTSTDTQYF	TGTGCCAGCACTATTAGAACTAGCACAGATACGCAGTATTTT	TRBJ2-3	few	-	TRBV5-4
CASSYRYTPSGANVLTF	TGTGCCAGCAGCTACCGTTACACCCCCTCTGGGGCCAACGTCCTGACTTTC	TRBJ2-6	-	-	TRBV13
CASTLSGRQETQYF	TGTGCCAGCACCCTTAGCGGGAGGCAAGAGACCCAGTACTTC	TRBJ2-5	-	TRBD2	TRBV7-2
CASSVEGQGGGELFF	TGTGCCAGCAGCGTAGAAGGGCAGGGCGGCGGGGAGCTGTTTTTT	TRBJ2-2	-	-	TRBV9
CASSSGETGADTQYF	TGTGCCAGCAGCTCTGGCGAGACAGGGGCAGATACGCAGTATTTT	TRBJ2-3	-	TRBD1	TRBV5-8
CASSFHRSDRVSNQPQHF	TGTGCCAGCAGCTTCCACAGGTCCGACAGGGTTTCAAATCAGCCCCAGCATTTT	TRBJ1-5	-	TRBD1	TRBV5-5
CASSIPYSTDTQYF	TGTGCCAGTAGTATACCGTATAGCACAGATACGCAGTATTTT	TRBJ2-3	-	-	TRBV19
CASSLRQGASAFF	TGTGCCAGCAGTTTAAGACAGGGGGCTTCGGCTTTCTTT	TRBJ1-1	-	TRBD1	TRBV28
CASSVGLAGPSSYNEQFF	TGTGCCAGCAGCGTTGGCCTAGCGGGCCCGAGCTCCTACAATGAGCAGTTCTTC	TRBJ2-1	-	TRBD2	TRBV9
CASSHTLAGALSYEQYF	TGTGCCAGCAGCCACACACTAGCGGGGGCTCTCTCCTACGAGCAGTACTTC	TRBJ2-7	once	TRBD2	TRBV14
CASRLAGSTDTQYF	TGTGCCAGCAGACTAGCGGGGTCCACAGATACGCAGTATTTT	TRBJ2-3	few	TRBD2	TRBV2
CASSQSPSGGSYNEQFF	TGCGCCAGCAGCCAATCCCCATCTGGCGGGAGCTACAATGAGCAGTTCTTC	TRBJ2-1	-	TRBD2	TRBV4-3
CASTPNVGGGADTQYF	TGTGCCAGTACCCCCAACGTTGGCGGGGGGGCAGATACGCAGTATTTT	TRBJ2-3	-	TRBD2	TRBV19
CASSTGGTGPLRYNSPLHF	TGTGCCAGCAGCACCGGTGGGACAGGACCGCTAAGGTATAATTCACCCCTCCACTTT	TRBJ1-6	-	TRBD1	TRBV5-5